This entry describes one TCR beta chain. The antigen remains unidentified. Germline V CDR1 and CDR2: SNHLY, FYNNEI. The CDR3 consists of 15 residues. V was pared by 1 base and J by 5 bases, with 14 bases between. These data belong to a study of cytomegalovirus exposure and HLA in healthy donors. About the study: It was reported in a later analysis that the same platform had been used for the roughly 130 validation repertoires as for the 550 to 750 first-cohort repertoires. Overall study findings and caveats: Three chains linked to CMV were shown in vitro to be specific for CMV antigens.

This table comes from immunoSEQ multiplex PCR, and its TCRdb copy is limited to in-frame clones, with some not included. The data contain roughly 140,000 clones, roughly nine tenths of them seen just once; the ten biggest clones take up 2.5% to 4%. The chain carries TRBV2 and TRBJ2-5; D ambiguous. The specimen was PBMCs. The sequence derives from a woman aged 18-29 years in good health and CMV-seropositive. The chain's CDR3 is CASSEGRIQVETQYF. CDR3 sequence (DNA): TGTGCCAGCAGTGAAGGGCGGATCCAAGTGGAGACCCAGTACTTC.